This T cell receptor beta chain was identified during a study of T-cell memory formation after mild COVID-19. Trimming left V 6 bases short and J 4 bases short, with 12 bases between. The CDR3 runs 13 residues. Looked up from germline, CDR1 is KGHDR and CDR2 is SFDVKD. This clonotype was seen repeatedly, ten times or more. Antigen unknown. 5'RACE primed from the constant segment yielded TCR alpha and TCR beta cDNA libraries bearing sample barcodes and UMIs. TCRdb reanalysed the 5' RACE reads using MiXCR and keeps one entry per CDR3 protein. The table records about 500,000 distinct CDR3 sequences, about a fifth of them present only once. Study findings and constraints: Clones shrinking from day 15 to 85 showed even CD4/CD8 mixes; later expanders tilted CD4+. Clones that contracted clustered mainly in CM and EM if CD4+ and in EMRA if CD8+. Detection of some responders pre-infection suggested pre-existing cross-reactive memory T cells participated.

The clonotype was recovered from an adult woman who had mild COVID-19 (a few samples of this study predate the infection). Cell type and time point are not known. The V gene is TRBV24-1, the J gene TRBJ2-7; either TRBD1 or TRBD2 may supply D (5 bases each). Sequenced: PBMCs or a T cell subset sorted from them (not recorded which). CDR3 region: CATSRDGGYEQYF. DNA for the CDR3: TGTGCCACCAGTCGGGACGGAGGATACGAGCAGTACTTC.